A selection of T cell receptor beta chains follows, all from one sample in a study of blood T cell repertoires in COVID-19. Sequenced by immunoSEQ multiplex PCR; TCRdb stores in-frame clones only, minus some. The repertoire consists of roughly 240,000 clones, with 70% to 90% occurring once and the leading ten covering 3.6%. The specimen sequenced was peripheral blood. The origin of the receptors is a man younger than 30 with active or convalescent COVID-19. Both conserved end residues are part of each CDR3. The order of the fields is V gene, J gene, clone size, D gene, CDR3 DNA, CDR3 protein. A D gene is named only where the DNA matches it firmly. Where a row states a size, it is once, few, many or the class of an expanded clone; other rows omit it.

v_gene: TRBV7-2
j_gene: TRBJ1-2
abundance: NA
d_gene: NA
CDR3nt: TGTGCCAGCAGCCCTCCTGGGCTCGGCTATGGCTACACCTTC
CDR3aa: CASSPPGLGYGYTF

v_gene: TRBV5-8
j_gene: TRBJ2-1
abundance: NA
d_gene: TRBD2
CDR3nt: TGTGCCAGCAGCTTTAGTGGAACTAGCGGGGCATACAATGAGCAGTTCTTC
CDR3aa: CASSFSGTSGAYNEQFF

v_gene: TRBV7-9
j_gene: TRBJ2-7
abundance: NA
d_gene: NA
CDR3nt: TGTGCCAGCAGCTTAGCTCTTGACGAGCAGTACTTC
CDR3aa: CASSLALDEQYF

v_gene: TRBV11-2
j_gene: TRBJ1-1
abundance: NA
d_gene: NA
CDR3nt: TGTGCCAGCAGCTGGAGGTGGTCAAACACTGAAGCTTTCTTT
CDR3aa: CASSWRWSNTEAFF

v_gene: TRBV19
j_gene: TRBJ2-4
abundance: NA
d_gene: NA
CDR3nt: TGTGCCAGTAGTATACCCGGGGTTCAGTACTTC
CDR3aa: CASSIPGVQYF

v_gene: TRBV7-9
j_gene: TRBJ2-7
abundance: NA
d_gene: NA
CDR3nt: TGTGCCAGCAGCCACTCGGGGAGCTCCTACGAGCAGTACTTC
CDR3aa: CASSHSGSSYEQYF

v_gene: TRBV28
j_gene: TRBJ1-3
abundance: NA
d_gene: NA
CDR3nt: TGTGCCAGCAGTTTATCCGGGTCTGGAAACACCATATATTTT
CDR3aa: CASSLSGSGNTIYF

v_gene: TRBV11-2
j_gene: TRBJ2-4
abundance: NA
d_gene: TRBD2
CDR3nt: TGTGCCAGCAGCACCGGGACTAGCGGGAAAAACATTCAGTACTTC
CDR3aa: CASSTGTSGKNIQYF

v_gene: TRBV19
j_gene: TRBJ2-7
abundance: NA
d_gene: TRBD2
CDR3nt: TGTGCCAGTACCCACAATGGGGGAGGGCCCTACGAGCAGTACTTC
CDR3aa: CASTHNGGGPYEQYF

v_gene: TRBV6-5
j_gene: TRBJ2-3
abundance: NA
d_gene: NA
CDR3nt: TGTGCCAGCTCGAGGGAACACACAGATACGCAGTATTTT
CDR3aa: CASSREHTDTQYF

v_gene: TRBV5-4
j_gene: TRBJ2-1
abundance: NA
d_gene: NA
CDR3nt: TGTGCCAGCAGCTTAATCGAATTAGCACGGGAGCAGTTCTTC
CDR3aa: CASSLIELAREQFF

v_gene: TRBV15
j_gene: TRBJ1-2
abundance: NA
d_gene: NA
CDR3nt: TGTGCCACCAGCACCGGGAATTCCTATTTCTATGGCTACACCTTC
CDR3aa: CATSTGNSYFYGYTF

v_gene: TRBV3-1/TRBV3-2
j_gene: TRBJ1-4
abundance: NA
d_gene: TRBD1
CDR3nt: TGTGCCAGCAACCGGGGACAGGGGGGGGAAAAACTGTTTTTT
CDR3aa: CASNRGQGGEKLFF

v_gene: TRBV24-1
j_gene: TRBJ2-3
abundance: NA
d_gene: NA
CDR3nt: TGTGCCACCAGTGAGGACAGTACAGATACGCAGTATTTT
CDR3aa: CATSEDSTDTQYF

v_gene: TRBV28
j_gene: TRBJ2-1
abundance: NA
d_gene: NA
CDR3nt: TGTGCCAGCAGTGTCACGGCGGGACGTGAGCAGTTCTTC
CDR3aa: CASSVTAGREQFF

v_gene: TRBV4-1
j_gene: TRBJ1-1
abundance: once
d_gene: NA
CDR3nt: TGCGCCAGCAGCCAAGAGGCAGGTTTCCTGACGGAAGCTTTCTTT
CDR3aa: CASSQEAGFLTEAFF

v_gene: TRBV15
j_gene: TRBJ1-6
abundance: NA
d_gene: NA
CDR3nt: TGTGCCACCAGCAGAGATTTGGCCAATTCACCCCTCCACTTT
CDR3aa: CATSRDLANSPLHF

v_gene: TRBV4-2
j_gene: TRBJ1-1
abundance: few
d_gene: NA
CDR3nt: TGTGCCACCATGGGGGCCGAGATCGCTTTCTTT
CDR3aa: CATMGAEIAFF

v_gene: TRBV12-3/TRBV12-4
j_gene: TRBJ2-7
abundance: NA
d_gene: NA
CDR3nt: TGTGCCAGCTCCTTAGGGGGTGTAGGTGAGCAGTACTTC
CDR3aa: CASSLGGVGEQYF

v_gene: TRBV28
j_gene: TRBJ2-7
abundance: NA
d_gene: NA
CDR3nt: TGTGCCAGCAGTTTAGCAGCGTACGAGCAGTACTTC
CDR3aa: CASSLAAYEQYF

v_gene: TRBV14
j_gene: TRBJ2-3
abundance: once
d_gene: TRBD2
CDR3nt: TGTGCCAGCAGCAGGGAGCGGGGATTCACAGATACGCAGTATTTT
CDR3aa: CASSRERGFTDTQYF

v_gene: TRBV27
j_gene: TRBJ2-1
abundance: NA
d_gene: TRBD1
CDR3nt: TGTGCCAGCAGTTTATTTGGGGACAGGGTCTCCTACAATGAGCAGTTCTTC
CDR3aa: CASSLFGDRVSYNEQFF

v_gene: TRBV9
j_gene: TRBJ1-2
abundance: once
d_gene: TRBD1
CDR3nt: TGTGCCAGCAGCGCTAGACAGGGGGTTCTGGATGGCTACACCTTC
CDR3aa: CASSARQGVLDGYTF

v_gene: TRBV30
j_gene: TRBJ2-7
abundance: NA
d_gene: TRBD1
CDR3nt: TGTGCCTGGGCCTCCGGGACAGGGAGCTACGAGCAGTACTTC
CDR3aa: CAWASGTGSYEQYF

v_gene: TRBV27
j_gene: TRBJ1-4
abundance: NA
d_gene: TRBD1
CDR3nt: TGTGCCAGCAGCCGGGGGACAGGGAAAGATGGGAATGAAAAACTGTTTTTT
CDR3aa: CASSRGTGKDGNEKLFF

v_gene: TRBV7-8
j_gene: TRBJ2-7
abundance: few
d_gene: TRBD2
CDR3nt: TGTGCCAGCAGCTGGGGGAGGGTCCATCCCTACGAGCAGTACTTC
CDR3aa: CASSWGRVHPYEQYF

v_gene: TRBV18
j_gene: TRBJ1-5
abundance: NA
d_gene: NA
CDR3nt: TGTGCCAGCTCACCCGAGTCAGGGGAAGGGCAGCCCCAGCATTTT
CDR3aa: CASSPESGEGQPQHF

v_gene: TRBV7-3
j_gene: TRBJ2-7
abundance: few
d_gene: TRBD2
CDR3nt: TGTGCCAGCAGCTCCGGCATGGGGGAGGGAAGCGAGCAGTACTTC
CDR3aa: CASSSGMGEGSEQYF

v_gene: TRBV7-8
j_gene: TRBJ2-7
abundance: NA
d_gene: NA
CDR3nt: TGTGCCAGCAGCCGTTCCCACTACGAGCAGTACTTC
CDR3aa: CASSRSHYEQYF

v_gene: TRBV12-3/TRBV12-4
j_gene: TRBJ1-1
abundance: NA
d_gene: NA
CDR3nt: TGTGCCAGCAGTTTTCAGGGGCGGACTGAAGCTTTCTTT
CDR3aa: CASSFQGRTEAFF

v_gene: TRBV9
j_gene: TRBJ1-2
abundance: NA
d_gene: NA
CDR3nt: TGTGCCAGCAGCGTCGACGGGTCGGGGATGGATGGCTACACCTTC
CDR3aa: CASSVDGSGMDGYTF

v_gene: TRBV7-9
j_gene: TRBJ2-7
abundance: once
d_gene: TRBD1
CDR3nt: TGTGCCAGCTCTTGGACAGGGCAAGACGAGCAGTACTTC
CDR3aa: CASSWTGQDEQYF

v_gene: TRBV5-1
j_gene: TRBJ2-2
abundance: NA
d_gene: NA
CDR3nt: TGCGCCAGCAAAAAGACAGGGAACACCGGGGAGCTGTTTTTT
CDR3aa: CASKKTGNTGELFF

v_gene: TRBV19
j_gene: TRBJ2-7
abundance: NA
d_gene: TRBD2
CDR3nt: TGTGCCAGTAGTTCCCCTAGCGGGCCCTCCTACGAGCAGTACTTC
CDR3aa: CASSSPSGPSYEQYF

v_gene: TRBV27
j_gene: TRBJ2-1
abundance: NA
d_gene: NA
CDR3nt: TGTGCCAGCAGTCACAGGGTTCCGGGCCTCAATGAGCAGTTCTTC
CDR3aa: CASSHRVPGLNEQFF

v_gene: TRBV28
j_gene: TRBJ1-1
abundance: NA
d_gene: NA
CDR3nt: TGTGCCAGCATCTCGGGGGGCACTGAAGCTTTCTTT
CDR3aa: CASISGGTEAFF

v_gene: TRBV7-8
j_gene: TRBJ2-5
abundance: NA
d_gene: TRBD1
CDR3nt: TGTGCCAGCAGCTTTGACAGGGGGCAAGAGACCCAGTACTTC
CDR3aa: CASSFDRGQETQYF

v_gene: TRBV7-8
j_gene: TRBJ1-2
abundance: NA
d_gene: TRBD1
CDR3nt: TGTGCCAGCAGCTCGGACAGGGGCGCATATGGCTACACCTTC
CDR3aa: CASSSDRGAYGYTF

v_gene: TRBV5-6
j_gene: TRBJ2-7
abundance: NA
d_gene: NA
CDR3nt: TGTGCCAGCAGCCTTTTCGTAGCGGTCGGAAAGGGCGAGCAGTACTTC
CDR3aa: CASSLFVAVGKGEQYF

v_gene: TRBV15
j_gene: TRBJ1-1
abundance: NA
d_gene: TRBD1
CDR3nt: TGTGCCACCAGCAGAGGGGGACAGGGCACTGAAGCTTTCTTT
CDR3aa: CATSRGGQGTEAFF

v_gene: TRBV19
j_gene: TRBJ2-3
abundance: NA
d_gene: TRBD1
CDR3nt: TGTGCCAGTAGTACCCTACTGGGACAGGCAGATACGCAGTATTTT
CDR3aa: CASSTLLGQADTQYF

v_gene: TRBV24-1
j_gene: TRBJ2-5
abundance: NA
d_gene: NA
CDR3nt: TGTGCCACCAGTGATGCGAACGAAGAGACCCAGTACTTC
CDR3aa: CATSDANEETQYF

v_gene: TRBV11-2
j_gene: TRBJ2-7
abundance: NA
d_gene: NA
CDR3nt: TGTGCCAGCAGCTCCCTAACAGGATCCTACGAGCAGTACTTC
CDR3aa: CASSSLTGSYEQYF

v_gene: TRBV5-8
j_gene: TRBJ2-3
abundance: NA
d_gene: TRBD2
CDR3nt: TGTGCCAGCAGCTTGAAAACAGCGGGGTTGGGGTATACGCAGTATTTT
CDR3aa: CASSLKTAGLGYTQYF